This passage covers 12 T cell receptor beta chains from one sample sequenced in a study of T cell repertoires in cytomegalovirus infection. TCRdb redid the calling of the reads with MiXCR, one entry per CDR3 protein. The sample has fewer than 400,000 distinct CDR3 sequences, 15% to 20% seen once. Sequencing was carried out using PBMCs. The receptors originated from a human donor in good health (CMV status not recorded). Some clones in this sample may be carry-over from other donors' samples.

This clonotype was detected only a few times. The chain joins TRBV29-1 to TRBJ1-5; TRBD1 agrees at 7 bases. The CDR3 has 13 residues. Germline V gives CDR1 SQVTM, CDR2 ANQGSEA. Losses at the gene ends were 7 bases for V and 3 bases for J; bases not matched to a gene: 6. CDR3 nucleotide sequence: TGCAGCGCCAGGGGGGGTCCCAATCAGCCCCAGCATTTT. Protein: CSARGGPNQPQHF. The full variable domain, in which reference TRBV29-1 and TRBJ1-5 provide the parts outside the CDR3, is SAVISQKPSRDICQRGTSLTIQCQVDSQVTMMFWYRQQPGQSLTLIATANQGSEATYESGFVIDKFPISRPNLTFSTLTVSNMSPEDSSIYLCSARGGPNQPQHFGDGTRLSIL.

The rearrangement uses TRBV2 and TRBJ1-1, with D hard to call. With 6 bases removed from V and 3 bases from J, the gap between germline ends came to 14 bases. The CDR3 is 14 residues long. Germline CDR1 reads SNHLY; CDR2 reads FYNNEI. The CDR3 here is CASSPTRRDTEAFF. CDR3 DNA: TGTGCCAGCAGCCCGACCCGGAGGGACACTGAAGCTTTCTTT. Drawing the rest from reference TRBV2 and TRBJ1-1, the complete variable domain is EPEVTQTPSHQVTQMGQEVILRCVPISNHLYFYWYRQILGQKVEFLVSFYNNEISEKSEIFDDQFSVERPDGSNFTLKIRSTKLEDSAMYFCASSPTRRDTEAFFGQGTRLTVV.

CDR3 loop: CSARRGTVRTNYGYTF. DNA of the CDR3: TGCAGTGCTAGAAGGGGGACAGTAAGGACTAACTATGGCTACACCTTC. V usage is TRBV20-1 and J usage is TRBJ1-2; TRBD1 aligns across 7 bases. This CDR3 is built from 16 residues. The germline CDR1 and CDR2 sequences are DFQATT and SNEGSKA (reference sequence). V shed 2 bases, J shed 0 bases, and the junction held 9 bases outside the gene matches.

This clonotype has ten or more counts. The CDR3 DNA is TGTGCCAGCAGTTTCGTACCCTACGAGCAGTACTTC. Translated: CASSFVPYEQYF. This chain uses TRBV12-3 or TRBV12-4 with TRBJ2-7; D is uncertain. V lost 3 bases and J lost 2, with 5 bases in between. This CDR3 spans 12 amino acids.

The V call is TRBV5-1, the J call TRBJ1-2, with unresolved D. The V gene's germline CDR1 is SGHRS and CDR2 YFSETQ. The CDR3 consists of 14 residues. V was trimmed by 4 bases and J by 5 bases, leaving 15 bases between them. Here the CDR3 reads CASSAEGFVYGYTF. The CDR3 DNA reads TGCGCCAGCAGCGCGGAGGGTTTTGTGTATGGCTACACCTTC.

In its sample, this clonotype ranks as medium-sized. The CDR3: CASSLAAGANEQFF. In DNA, the CDR3 is TGTGCCAGCAGCTTAGCAGCGGGGGCCAATGAGCAGTTCTTC. The genes are TRBV7-2 and TRBJ2-1; 8 bases line up with TRBD2. Trimming cost V 0 bases and J 6 bases; bases outside gene matches: 1. This CDR3 comprises 14 residues. CDR1 SGHTA and CDR2 FQGNSA come from the germline V gene. The full variable domain, in which reference TRBV7-2 and TRBJ2-1 provide the parts outside the CDR3, is GAGVSQSPSNKVTEKGKDVELRCDPISGHTALYWYRQSLGQGLEFLIYFQGNSAPDKSGLPSDRFSAERTGGSVSTLTIQRTQQEDSAVYLCASSLAAGANEQFFGPGTRLTVL.

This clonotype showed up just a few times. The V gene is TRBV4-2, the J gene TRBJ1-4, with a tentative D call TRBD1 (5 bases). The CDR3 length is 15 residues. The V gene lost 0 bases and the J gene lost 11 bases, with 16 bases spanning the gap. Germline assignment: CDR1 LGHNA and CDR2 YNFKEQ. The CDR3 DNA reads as TGTGCCAGCAGCCAAGAAGTCGGGACCGTGCGGAAACTGTTTTTT. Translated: CASSQEVGTVRKLFF.

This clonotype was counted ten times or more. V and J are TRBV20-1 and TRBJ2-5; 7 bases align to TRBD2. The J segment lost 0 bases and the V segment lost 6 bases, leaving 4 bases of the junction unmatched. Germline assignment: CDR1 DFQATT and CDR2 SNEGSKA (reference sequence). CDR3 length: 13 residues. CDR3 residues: CSARGRDQETQYF. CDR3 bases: TGCAGTGCCCGGGGGAGGGACCAAGAGACCCAGTACTTC.

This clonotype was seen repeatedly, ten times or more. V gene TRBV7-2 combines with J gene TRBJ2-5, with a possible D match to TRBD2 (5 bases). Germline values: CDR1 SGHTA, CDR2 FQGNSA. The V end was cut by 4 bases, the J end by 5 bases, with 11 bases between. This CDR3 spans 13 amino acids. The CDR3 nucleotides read TGTGCCAGCAGCTCGAGCTCGGGGGAGACCCAGTACTTC. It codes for CASSSSSGETQYF. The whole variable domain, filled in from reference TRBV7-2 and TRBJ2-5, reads GAGVSQSPSNKVTEKGKDVELRCDPISGHTALYWYRQSLGQGLEFLIYFQGNSAPDKSGLPSDRFSAERTGGSVSTLTIQRTQQEDSAVYLCASSSSSGETQYFGPGTRLLVL.

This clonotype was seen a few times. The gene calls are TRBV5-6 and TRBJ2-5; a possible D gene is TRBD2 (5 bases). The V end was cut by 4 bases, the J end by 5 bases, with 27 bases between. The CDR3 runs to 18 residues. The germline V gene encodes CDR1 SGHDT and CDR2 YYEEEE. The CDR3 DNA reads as TGTGCCAGCAGCCTGTTGCGAGAAAGGGAGCCCTCCGGGGAGACCCAGTACTTC. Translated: CASSLLREREPSGETQYF.

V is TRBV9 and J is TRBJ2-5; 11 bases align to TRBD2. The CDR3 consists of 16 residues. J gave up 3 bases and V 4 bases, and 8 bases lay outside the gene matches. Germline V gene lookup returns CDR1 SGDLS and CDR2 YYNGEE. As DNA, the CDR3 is TGTGCCAGCAGCTCCACTAGCGGGGGTTCCGAAGAGACCCAGTACTTC. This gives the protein CASSSTSGGSEETQYF.

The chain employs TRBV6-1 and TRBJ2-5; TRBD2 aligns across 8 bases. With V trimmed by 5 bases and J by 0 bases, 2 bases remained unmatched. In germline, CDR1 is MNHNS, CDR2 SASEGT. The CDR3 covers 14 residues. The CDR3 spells CASSSGGDQETQYF. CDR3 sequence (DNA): TGTGCCAGCAGTAGCGGGGGAGACCAAGAGACCCAGTACTTC.